The 21 T cell receptor beta chains below were found in one sample sequenced in a study of blood T cells in healthy people across ages. Primed by a sample-barcoded 5' primer and a J-beta primer mix, a second PCR proceeded for 7 to 11 cycles. TCRdb re-derived calls from the 5' RACE reads in MiXCR, one entry per CDR3 protein. The sample contains approximately 490,000 distinct CDR3 sequences, nearly 25% of which appear only once. The same data also contributed to another study, on T cells of mothers and their children.

What was sequenced was blood. These receptors originate from a boy between 10 and 17 years old in good health.

The sample holds one count of this clonotype. The chain couples TRBV18 to TRBJ2-7; D not certain. Germline V gene lookup returns CDR1 KGHSH and CDR2 LQKENI. Trimming removed 2 bases from V and 5 bases from J, with 7 bases in between. This CDR3 contains 12 residues. The CDR3 DNA reads as TGTGCCAGCTCACCAAAATACCACGAGCAGTACGTC. It yields the protein CASSPKYHEQYV.

The chain is built from TRBV20-1 and TRBJ1-5; no clear D. Germline loops: CDR1 DFQATT, CDR2 SNEGSKA (reference sequence). V gave up 1 base and J gave up 6 bases, with 7 bases separating them. The CDR3 contains 12 residues. DNA for the CDR3: TGCAGTGCTAGAGTAGGGCCTCAGCCCCAGCATTTT. Its protein is CSARVGPQPQHF.

This clonotype has a handful of counts. The chain links TRBV4-1 to TRBJ1-1; D is possibly TRBD1 (6 bases). CDR1 is MGHRA, CDR2 YSYEKL, per germline. V was clipped by 1 base and J by 6 bases, with 12 bases between them. The length of the CDR3 is 14 residues. The CDR3 spells CASSQALRGPEAFF. Here the CDR3 DNA reads TGCGCCAGCAGCCAAGCTCTCAGGGGTCCTGAAGCTTTCTTT.

This clonotype was counted between two and nine times. This chain links TRBV7-2 with TRBJ2-5, with D tentatively TRBD1 (6 bases). The J call may be wrong; the DNA end is better matched by TRBJ2-1. The CDR3 totals 13 residues. Germline V gene data show CDR1 as SGHTA and CDR2 as FQGNSA. CDR3 nucleotide sequence: TGTGCCAGCAGCTTAAGGGGGATGGATGAGCAGTTCTTC. Its translation: CASSLRGMDEQFF.

The chain combines TRBV10-3 with TRBJ2-5; D is undetermined. The CDR3 runs to 10 residues. The germline V and J ends were trimmed by 8 bases and 5 bases, with 6 bases remaining between them. Germline V gives CDR1 ENHRY, CDR2 SYGVKD. DNA for the CDR3: TGTGCCATCGGTCTGGAGACCCAGTACTTC. Residues: CAIGLETQYF.

The chain is built from TRBV5-6 and TRBJ2-5, with 7 bases lining up with TRBD2. This CDR3 is built from 15 residues. With V trimmed by 3 bases and J by 3 bases, 8 bases remained unmatched. CDR1 SGHDT and CDR2 YYEEEE come from the germline V gene. Written as DNA, the CDR3 is TGTGCCAGCAGCTCCCCAGGGACTAACGAAGAGACCCAGTACTTC. Encoded protein: CASSSPGTNEETQYF.

The chain couples TRBV7-3 to TRBJ2-5; 12 bases agree with TRBD2. Germline CDR1 reads SGHTA; CDR2 reads FQGTGA. Losses at the gene ends were 2 bases for V and 4 bases for J; bases not matched to a gene: 8. CDR3 length: 17 residues. The CDR3 here is CASSLWGPGLAGETQYF. For the CDR3, the DNA is TGTGCCAGCAGCTTATGGGGTCCGGGACTAGCGGGAGAGACCCAGTACTTC. Full variable domain (remainder filled in from reference TRBV7-3 and TRBJ2-5): GAGVSQTPSNKVTEKGKYVELRCDPISGHTALYWYRQSLGQGPEFLIYFQGTGAADDSGLPNDRFFAVRPEGSVSTLKIQRTERGDSAVYLCASSLWGPGLAGETQYFGPGTRLLVL.

This clonotype was observed a handful of times. The chain joins TRBV6-5 to TRBJ2-3; possible D gene TRBD2, 6 bases. Looked up from germline, CDR1 is MNHEY and CDR2 is SVGAGI. The CDR3 runs to 14 residues. Trimming removed 2 bases from V and 7 bases from J, with 13 bases in between. For the CDR3, the DNA is TGTGCCAGCAGTTACCAGGCTAGCGTTTATACGCAGTATTTT. Translation gives CASSYQASVYTQYF.

V gene TRBV7-2 combines with J gene TRBJ1-2, with D perhaps matching TRBD1 (6 bases). The ends were cut back, 3 bases at V and 11 bases at J, with 13 bases in the middle. The CDR3 spans 12 residues. Germline loops: CDR1 SGHTA, CDR2 FQGNSA. CDR3 protein: CASSFYRASYTF. CDR3 in DNA: TGTGCCAGCAGCTTTTACAGGGCCTCTTACACCTTC.

The chain uses TRBV27 and TRBJ2-1, with D possibly being TRBD1 (6 bases). The J call may be wrong; the DNA end is better matched by TRBJ2-7. The length of the CDR3 is 13 residues. Germline V gene data show CDR1 as MNHEY and CDR2 as SMNVEV (reference sequence). The chain's CDR3 is CASSLTGTSEQYF. CDR3 DNA: TGTGCCAGCAGTTTAACAGGGACGAGCGAGCAGTACTTC.

This clonotype was seen more than once but under ten times. This chain joins TRBV13 and TRBJ2-7; 8 bases fit TRBD1. The CDR3 contains 17 residues. After removal of 2 bases from V and 2 bases from J, the junction contained 11 bases not matched to a gene. Germline V gene data show CDR1 as PRHDT and CDR2 as FYEKMQ (reference sequence). CDR3 DNA sequence: TGTGCCAGCAGCTTATCCGTGGGCAGGGGGCAACCCTACGAGCAGTACTTC. Its translation: CASSLSVGRGQPYEQYF.

This clonotype has only a few counts. The chain recombines TRBV3-1 with TRBJ2-5, with D unclear. The CDR3 is 13 residues long. In germline, CDR1 is LGHDT, CDR2 YNNKEL (reference sequence). Deletions cut 8 bases from V and 5 bases from J, with 15 bases between. This CDR3 is CASYDVGEETQYF. The CDR3 DNA reads TGTGCCAGCTATGATGTAGGAGAGGAGACCCAGTACTTC.

The CDR3 sequence: CASSVARDPDNEQFF. The CDR3 coding sequence is TGTGCCAGCAGCGTAGCCAGGGATCCTGACAATGAGCAGTTCTTC. The chain has TRBV9 and TRBJ2-1, with a tentative D call TRBD1 (5 bases). Per the germline V gene, CDR1 is SGDLS and CDR2 is YYNGEE. CDR3 size: 15 residues. V lost 0 bases to trimming and J lost 5 bases, with 12 bases between them.

This clonotype turned up a few times. This could be a read error, since a much larger clone is one nucleotide away. The rearrangement uses TRBV6-4 and TRBJ1-1; D gene uncertain. The germline CDR1 and CDR2 sequences are MRHNA and SNTAGT. V lost 2 bases, J lost 1 base, and 5 bases lay in between. The CDR3 has 13 amino acids. CDR3 sequence: CASSDGSNTEAFF. DNA for the CDR3: TGTGCCAGCAGTGACGGGTCGAACACTGAAGCTTTCTTT.

This clonotype was detected only a few times. The genes are TRBV4-3 and TRBJ2-7; tentatively, D is TRBD1 or TRBD2 (5 bases each). The germline V gene encodes CDR1 LGHNA and CDR2 YSLEER. CDR3 length: 14 amino acids. V lost 5 bases and J lost 0, with 11 bases in between. The CDR3: CASSSGTSSYEQYF. The CDR3 DNA reads TGCGCCAGCAGCTCCGGGACCAGCTCCTACGAGCAGTACTTC.

J is TRBJ2-1 and V is TRBV6-4; no firm D call. This CDR3 comprises 12 residues. The V gene's germline CDR1 is MRHNA and CDR2 SNTAGT. V lost 2 bases, J lost 7 bases, and 6 bases lay in between. DNA of the CDR3: TGTGCCAGCAGTGACGGGGTGAATGAGCAGTTCTTC. Protein product: CASSDGVNEQFF.

The rearrangement links TRBV28 to TRBJ2-7; tentative D call: TRBD2 (7 bases). Trimming pared 6 bases from V and 3 bases from J, leaving 15 bases between. The CDR3 spans 14 residues. Germline values: CDR1 MDHEN, CDR2 SYDVKM. In DNA, the CDR3 is TGTGCCAGCAGCCCCATGGGGGGGCGCTACGAGCAGTACTTC. This gives the protein CASSPMGGRYEQYF.

The chain uses TRBV7-8 and TRBJ1-4; a possible D gene is TRBD1 (6 bases). V was shortened by 4 bases and J by 6 bases, with 15 bases between the two germline ends. Germline values: CDR1 SGHVS, CDR2 FQNEAQ. The CDR3 length is 15 residues. The DNA for the CDR3 is TGTGCCAGCAGCTCCCAGAGAGAGGGGGATGAAAAACTGTTTTTT. Amino acids: CASSSQREGDEKLFF. Based on the CDR3 plus reference TRBV7-8 and TRBJ1-4, the full variable domain is GAGVSQSPRYKVAKRGQDVALRCDPISGHVSLFWYQQALGQGPEFLTYFQNEAQLDKSGLPSDRFFAERPEGSVSTLKIQRTQQEDSAVYLCASSSQREGDEKLFFGSGTQLSVL.

This clonotype came up a few times. CDR3 in DNA: TGTGCCAGCAGTTTATCCAGCGGGAGTTTCTCAGATACGCAGTATTTT. Translated, it gives CASSLSSGSFSDTQYF. This rearrangement joins TRBV27 to TRBJ2-3, with 8 bases lining up with TRBD2. This CDR3 has 16 residues. Looked up from germline, CDR1 is MNHEY and CDR2 is SMNVEV (reference sequence). The J segment lost 4 bases and the V segment lost 0 bases, leaving 6 bases of the junction unmatched.

This clonotype occurred a few times. V gene TRBV21-1 combines with J gene TRBJ1-4; the DNA was not compared with TRBD1, the D call given in the table. TRBV21-1 is flagged as a pseudogene. This CDR3 is 13 amino acids long. CDR3 DNA sequence: TGTGCCAGCAGGGGACAGGGTAGTGAAAAACTGTTTTTT. Translating it yields CASRGQGSEKLFF.

This clonotype was counted a few times. This chain connects TRBV14 to TRBJ1-6; D is undetermined. The CDR3 length is 15 residues. Germline loops: CDR1 SGHDN, CDR2 FVKESK. V lost 2 bases, J lost 6 bases, and 11 bases lay in between. CDR3 sequence reads: CASSQRGRVNSPLHF. CDR3 sequence (DNA): TGTGCCAGCAGCCAACGCGGGAGGGTTAATTCACCCCTCCACTTT.